This T cell receptor beta chain was recorded in a study of CD8 T cells in Susac syndrome. This clonotype appeared once. Its specificity is not known. In contrast to the negatively isolated CD8+ and CD4+ T cells, TEMRA cells were FACS-enriched. This CDR3 has 15 amino acids. Trimming took off 4 bases at V and 2 bases at J, with 11 bases between the two ends. CDR1 is KGHDR, CDR2 SFDVKD, per germline. Study outcomes and limitations: The study acknowledged a relatively small number of individuals in its TCR sequencing and HLA analysis.

The RNA, roughly 0.45 to 1 ug, was put through reverse transcription using random hexamers. Multiplex PCR with immunoSEQ amplified the TCR beta CDR3 across 54 Vbeta and 13 Jbeta. MiXCR was run by TCRdb on the immunoSEQ multiplex PCR reads, yielding one entry per CDR3 protein. This table holds around 99,000 distinct CDR3 sequences, 96% found once. The sample consisted of CD4+ T cells from PBMCs. The J gene is TRBJ2-1, the V gene TRBV24-1; D gene unclear. The clonotype was recovered from a human donor in good health. This chain's CDR3 is CATSEVSRAYNEQFF. CDR3 nucleotide sequence: TGTGCCACCAGTGAGGTAAGCCGGGCCTACAATGAGCAGTTCTTC.